This is a list of T cell receptor beta chains from one sample in a study of cytotoxic CD8 clonotypes in ibrutinib-treated CLL. Repertoires were generated with immunoSEQ multiplex PCR, while TCRdb's copy carries only in-frame clones and drops some. This sample has 35,000 to 45,000 clones; 60% to 80% occur once, and the top ten carry 16%. Here the sequenced sample was PBMCs, taken at disease progression, from a patient treated with ibrutinib. The receptors were sampled from a human donor with chronic lymphocytic leukemia. Each CDR3 is given without its conserved first and last residue.

V,CDR3
TRBV12-5,ASGLGQEKSNQPQH
TRBV11-2,ASSRTTGNTIY
TRBV4-1,ASSRESSGYT
TRBV5-4,ASSLVLAGQETQY
TRBV6-5,ASTYDREAF
TRBV1,TSSQDLGADTQY
TRBV5-1,ASSAPGQGKETQY
TRBV10-1,ASSETRARTDTQY
TRBV6-5,ASSIQGSPLH
TRBV6-1,AIRGSLTEAF
TRBV15,ATSRSGRPEGYT
TRBV19,ASSGTGTENTEAF
TRBV20-1,SASSGTEAF
TRBV18,ASSLGREIHTEAF
TRBV7-9,ASSSPGQGAYEQY
TRBV9,ASSVASGDQPQH
TRBV5-4,ASRSGTENTQETQY
TRBV7-2,ASSLKVGSATNEKLF
TRBV5-1,ASSLSTLSDEQY
TRBV15,ATSRGGQTFAKNIQY
TRBV10-3,AISATTGGRDTQY
TRBV5-1,ASSVTGTGAYGYT
TRBV27,ASSLGASTDTQY
TRBV2,ASSEALSGVSNQPQH
TRBV5-6,ASSPAGQAKNIQY
TRBV11-2,ASSEETQY
TRBV11-3,ASSSGATSGAIRETQY
TRBV10-3,AISESLVAGARNTGELF
TRBV5-4,ASSSGGTFSSGANVLT
TRBV10-1,ASIIGGEYNEQF
TRBV6-5,ASSRTGSNEQY
TRBV5-1,ASSLAGFNEKLF
TRBV14,ASSATGAYTEAF
TRBV27,ASSRRAMDTQAPPLH
TRBV15,ATSRDTYEQY
TRBV5-4,ASSPWDRRTGELF
TRBV5-6,ASSSLGSNGAEAF
TRBV12-5,ASASGVYGYT
TRBV7-2,ASSSHGTGLETQY
TRBV11-2,ASSLDLGQGYEQY